This T cell receptor beta chain was sequenced during a study of Graves' ophthalmopathy and Graves' hyperthyroidism. Amplification from RNA transcripts yielded the TCR beta CDR3 regions. A first-round RT-PCR used HTBI primers, followed by a second-round multiplex PCR. TCRdb re-called the multiplex PCR reads through MiXCR, storing one row per CDR3 protein. The sample yields a few hundred thousand distinct CDR3 sequences, about 16% seen once. The CDR3 contains 14 residues. Germline loops: CDR1 MNHEY, CDR2 SVGAGI. Trimming removed 2 bases from V and 5 bases from J, with 12 bases in between. This clonotype was found many times.

Input material: peripheral blood. J is TRBJ1-1 and V is TRBV6-5, with D uncertain. The TCR was taken from a woman aged 18-29 years with stable Graves' hyperthyroidism. CDR3 DNA: TGTGCCAGCAGTTACCGGTATTGTTGTACTGAAGCTTTCTTT. Translating gives CASSYRYCCTEAFF.